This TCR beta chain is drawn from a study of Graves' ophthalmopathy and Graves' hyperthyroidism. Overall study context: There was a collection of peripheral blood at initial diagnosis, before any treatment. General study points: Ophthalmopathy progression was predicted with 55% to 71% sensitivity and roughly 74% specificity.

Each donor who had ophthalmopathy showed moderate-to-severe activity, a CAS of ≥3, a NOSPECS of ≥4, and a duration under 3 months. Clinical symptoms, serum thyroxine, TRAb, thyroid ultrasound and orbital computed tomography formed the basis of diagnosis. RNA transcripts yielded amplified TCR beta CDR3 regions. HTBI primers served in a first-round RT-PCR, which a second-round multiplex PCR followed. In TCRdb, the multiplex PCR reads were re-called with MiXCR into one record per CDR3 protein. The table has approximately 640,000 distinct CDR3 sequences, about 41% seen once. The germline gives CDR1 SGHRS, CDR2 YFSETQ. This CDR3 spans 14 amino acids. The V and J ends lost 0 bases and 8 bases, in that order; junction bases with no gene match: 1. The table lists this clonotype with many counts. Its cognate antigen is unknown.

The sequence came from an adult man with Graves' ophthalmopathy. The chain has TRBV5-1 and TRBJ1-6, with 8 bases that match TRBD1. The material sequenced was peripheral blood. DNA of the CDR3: TGCGCCAGCAGCTTGGCAGGGGGCTATTCACCCCTCCACTTT. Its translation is CASSLAGGYSPLHF.